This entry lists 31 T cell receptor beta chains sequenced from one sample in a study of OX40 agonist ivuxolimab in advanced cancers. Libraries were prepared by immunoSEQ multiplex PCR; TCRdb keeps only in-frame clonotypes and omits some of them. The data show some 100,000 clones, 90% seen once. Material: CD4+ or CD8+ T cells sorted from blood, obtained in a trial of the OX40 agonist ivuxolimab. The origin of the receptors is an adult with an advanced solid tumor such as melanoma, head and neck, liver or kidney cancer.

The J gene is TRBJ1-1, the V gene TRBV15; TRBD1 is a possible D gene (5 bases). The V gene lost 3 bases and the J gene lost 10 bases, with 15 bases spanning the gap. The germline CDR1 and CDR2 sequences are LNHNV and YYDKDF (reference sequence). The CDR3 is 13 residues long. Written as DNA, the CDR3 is TGTGCCACCAGCAGCTCTACGGGGCTTGGAGCTTTCTTT. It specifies CATSSSTGLGAFF.

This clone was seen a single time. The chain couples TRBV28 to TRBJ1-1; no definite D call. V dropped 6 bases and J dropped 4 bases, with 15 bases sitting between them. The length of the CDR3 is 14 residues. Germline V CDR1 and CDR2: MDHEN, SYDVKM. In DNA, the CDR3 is TGTGCCAGCAGCATTCCTCGGGCGGGCACTGAAGCTTTCTTT. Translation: CASSIPRAGTEAFF.

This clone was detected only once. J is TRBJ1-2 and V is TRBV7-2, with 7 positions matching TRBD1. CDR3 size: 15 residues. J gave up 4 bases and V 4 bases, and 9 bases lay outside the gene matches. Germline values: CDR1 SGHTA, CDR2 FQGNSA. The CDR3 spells CASSSPDRTFYGYTF. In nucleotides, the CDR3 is TGTGCCAGCAGCTCGCCGGACAGGACCTTCTATGGCTACACCTTC.

CDR3 in DNA: TGTGCCAGCAGCCTACGGATGAACACTGAAGCTTTCTTT. This sequence encodes CASSLRMNTEAFF. V and J are TRBV11-3 and TRBJ1-1; D remains ambiguous. V dropped 5 bases and J dropped 0 bases, with 7 bases sitting between them. The CDR3 covers 13 residues. Germline CDR1 SGHNT, CDR2 YENEEA.

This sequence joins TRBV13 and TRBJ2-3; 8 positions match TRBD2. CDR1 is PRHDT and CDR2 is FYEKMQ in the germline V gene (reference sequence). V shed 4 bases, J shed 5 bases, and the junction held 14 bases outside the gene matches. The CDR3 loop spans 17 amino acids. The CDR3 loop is CASSSGLAPQRVDTQYF. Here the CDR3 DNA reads TGTGCCAGCAGCTCAGGACTAGCCCCCCAACGGGTAGATACGCAGTATTTT.

CDR3 amino acids: CASSPGQRSTEAFF. In DNA form, the CDR3 reads TGTGCCAGCAGCCCGGGACAACGGAGCACTGAAGCTTTCTTT. This chain joins TRBV5-4 and TRBJ1-1, with D perhaps matching TRBD1 (6 bases). The CDR3 is 14 amino acids. Germline V gene lookup returns CDR1 SGHNT and CDR2 YYREEE (reference sequence). V lost 4 bases, J lost 4 bases, and 14 bases lay in between.

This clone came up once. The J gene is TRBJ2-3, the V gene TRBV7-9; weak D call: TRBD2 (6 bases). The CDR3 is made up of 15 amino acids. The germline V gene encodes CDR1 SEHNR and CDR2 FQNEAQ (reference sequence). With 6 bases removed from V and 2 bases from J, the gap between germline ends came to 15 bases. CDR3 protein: CASSWIGGNTDTQYF. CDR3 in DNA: TGTGCCAGCAGTTGGATTGGGGGGAACACAGATACGCAGTATTTT. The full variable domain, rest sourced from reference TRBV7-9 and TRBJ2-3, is DTGVSQNPRHKITKRGQNVTFRCDPISEHNRLYWYRQTLGQGPEFLTYFQNEAQLEKSRLLSDRFSAERPKGSFSTLEIQRTEQGDSAMYLCASSWIGGNTDTQYFGPGTRLTVL.

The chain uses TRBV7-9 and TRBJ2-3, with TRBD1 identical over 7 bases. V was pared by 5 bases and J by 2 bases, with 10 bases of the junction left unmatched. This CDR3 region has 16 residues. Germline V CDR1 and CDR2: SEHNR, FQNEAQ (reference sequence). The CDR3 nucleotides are TGTGCCAGCAGCGGGTACAGGGGTCGAGTCACAGATACGCAGTATTTT. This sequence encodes CASSGYRGRVTDTQYF. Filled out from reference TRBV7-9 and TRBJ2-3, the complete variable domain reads DTGVSQNPRHKITKRGQNVTFRCDPISEHNRLYWYRQTLGQGPEFLTYFQNEAQLEKSRLLSDRFSAERPKGSFSTLEIQRTEQGDSAMYLCASSGYRGRVTDTQYFGPGTRLTVL.

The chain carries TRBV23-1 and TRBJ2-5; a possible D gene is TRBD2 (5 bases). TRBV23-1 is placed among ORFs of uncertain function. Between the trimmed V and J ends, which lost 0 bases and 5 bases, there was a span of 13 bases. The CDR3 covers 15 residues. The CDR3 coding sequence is TGCGCCAGCAGTCAATCGGCCGGGAAGCGGGAGACCCAGTACTTC. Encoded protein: CASSQSAGKRETQYF.

CDR3 loop: CASSLGGFTEAFF. Written as DNA, the CDR3 is TGTGCCAGCAGCTTAGGAGGGTTCACTGAAGCTTTCTTT. The genes are TRBV7-2 and TRBJ1-1; D remains unclear. The CDR3 spans 13 residues. CDR1 and CDR2 (germline): SGHTA, FQGNSA. V lost 1 base to trimming and J lost 4 bases, with 7 bases between them.

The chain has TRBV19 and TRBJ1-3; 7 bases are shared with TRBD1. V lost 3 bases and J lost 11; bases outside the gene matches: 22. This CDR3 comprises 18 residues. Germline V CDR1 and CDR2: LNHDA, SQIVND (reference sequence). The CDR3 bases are TGTGCCAGTAGTATTCTCACCATGGGACAGATCTCTGGAAATGCCATATATTTT. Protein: CASSILTMGQISGNAIYF. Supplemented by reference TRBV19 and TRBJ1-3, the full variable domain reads DGGITQSPKYLFRKEGQNVTLSCEQNLNHDAMYWYRQDPGQGLRLIYYSQIVNDFQKGDIAEGYSVSREKKESFPLTVTSAQKNPTAFYLCASSILTMGQISGNAIYFGEGSWLTVV.

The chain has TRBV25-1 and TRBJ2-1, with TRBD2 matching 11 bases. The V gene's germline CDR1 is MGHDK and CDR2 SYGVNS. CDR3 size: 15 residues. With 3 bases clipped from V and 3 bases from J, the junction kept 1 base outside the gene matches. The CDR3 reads CASSETSGNYNEQFF. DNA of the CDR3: TGTGCCAGCAGTGAGACTAGCGGGAACTACAATGAGCAGTTCTTC.

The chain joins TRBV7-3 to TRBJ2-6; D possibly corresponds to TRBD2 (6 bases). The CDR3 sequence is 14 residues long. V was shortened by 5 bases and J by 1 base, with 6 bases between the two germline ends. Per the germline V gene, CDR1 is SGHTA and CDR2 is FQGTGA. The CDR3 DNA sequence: TGTGCCAGCAGCAGCGGGTCTGGGGCCAACGTCCTGACTTTC. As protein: CASSSGSGANVLTF.

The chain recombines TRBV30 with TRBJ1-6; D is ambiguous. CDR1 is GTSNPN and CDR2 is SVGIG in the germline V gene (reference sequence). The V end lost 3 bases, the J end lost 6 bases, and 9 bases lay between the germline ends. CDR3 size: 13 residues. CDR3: CAWRGSPNSPLHF. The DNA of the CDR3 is TGTGCCTGGAGGGGCAGCCCTAATTCACCCCTCCACTTT.

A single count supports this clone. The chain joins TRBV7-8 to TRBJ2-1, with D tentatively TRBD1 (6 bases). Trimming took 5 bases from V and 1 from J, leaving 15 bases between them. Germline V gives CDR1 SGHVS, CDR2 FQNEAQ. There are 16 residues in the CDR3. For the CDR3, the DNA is TGTGCCAGCAGCCCGTACAGGGTTGGGTCCTACAATGAGCAGTTCTTC. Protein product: CASSPYRVGSYNEQFF.

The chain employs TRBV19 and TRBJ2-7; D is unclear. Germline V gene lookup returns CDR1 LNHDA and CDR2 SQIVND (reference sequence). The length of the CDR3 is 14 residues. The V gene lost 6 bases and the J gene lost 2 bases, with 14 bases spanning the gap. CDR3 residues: CASSRSHGPYEQYF. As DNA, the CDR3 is TGTGCCAGTAGCAGGTCCCACGGGCCCTACGAGCAGTACTTC.

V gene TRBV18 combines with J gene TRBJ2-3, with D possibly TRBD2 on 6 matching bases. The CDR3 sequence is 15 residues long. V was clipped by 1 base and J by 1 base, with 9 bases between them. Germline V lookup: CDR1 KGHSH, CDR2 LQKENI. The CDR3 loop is CASSPLAERTDTQYF. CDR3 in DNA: TGTGCCAGCTCACCACTAGCGGAGCGCACAGATACGCAGTATTTT.

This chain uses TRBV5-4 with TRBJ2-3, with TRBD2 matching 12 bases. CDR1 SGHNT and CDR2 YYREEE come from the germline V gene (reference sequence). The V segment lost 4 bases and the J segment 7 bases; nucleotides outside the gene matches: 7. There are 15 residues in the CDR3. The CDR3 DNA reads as TGTGCCAGCAGCCCGACTAGCGGGAGTACATATACGCAGTATTTT. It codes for CASSPTSGSTYTQYF.

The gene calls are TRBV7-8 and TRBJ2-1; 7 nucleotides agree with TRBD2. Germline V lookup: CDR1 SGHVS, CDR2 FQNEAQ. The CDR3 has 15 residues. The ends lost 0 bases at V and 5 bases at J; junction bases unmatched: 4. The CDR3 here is CASSLAELANNEQFF. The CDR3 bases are TGTGCCAGCAGCTTAGCGGAACTAGCGAACAATGAGCAGTTCTTC. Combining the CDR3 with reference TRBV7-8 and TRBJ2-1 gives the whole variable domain GAGVSQSPRYKVAKRGQDVALRCDPISGHVSLFWYQQALGQGPEFLTYFQNEAQLDKSGLPSDRFFAERPEGSVSTLKIQRTQQEDSAVYLCASSLAELANNEQFFGPGTRLTVL.

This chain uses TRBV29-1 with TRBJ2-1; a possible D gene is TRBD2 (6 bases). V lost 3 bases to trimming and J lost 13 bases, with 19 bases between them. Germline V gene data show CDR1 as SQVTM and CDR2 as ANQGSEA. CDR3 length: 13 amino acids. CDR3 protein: CSVDSRGLRNQFF. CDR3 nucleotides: TGCAGCGTTGACTCTCGGGGACTCAGAAATCAGTTCTTC.

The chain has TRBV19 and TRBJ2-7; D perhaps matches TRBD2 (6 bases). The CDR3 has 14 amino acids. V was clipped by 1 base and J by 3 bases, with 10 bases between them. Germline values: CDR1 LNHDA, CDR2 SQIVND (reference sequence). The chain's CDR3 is CASSIGDGSYEQYF. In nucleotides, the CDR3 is TGTGCCAGTAGTATAGGGGACGGGAGCTACGAGCAGTACTTC.

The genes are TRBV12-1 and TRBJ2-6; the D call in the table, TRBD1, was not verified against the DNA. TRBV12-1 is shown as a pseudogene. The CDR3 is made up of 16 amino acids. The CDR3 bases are TGTGCCAGCAGCTCCCCCGGACAGGGTCAGGCCAACGTCCTGACTTTC. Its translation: CASSSPGQGQANVLTF.

CDR3 protein: CASSRAGDTQYF. CDR3 nucleotide sequence: TGCGCCAGCAGTCGGGCCGGAGATACGCAGTATTTT. The rearrangement joins TRBV5-1 to TRBJ2-3; D is unresolved. This CDR3 is built from 12 residues. Germline loops: CDR1 SGHRS, CDR2 YFSETQ. The ends were cut back, 5 bases at V and 5 bases at J, with 9 bases in the middle.

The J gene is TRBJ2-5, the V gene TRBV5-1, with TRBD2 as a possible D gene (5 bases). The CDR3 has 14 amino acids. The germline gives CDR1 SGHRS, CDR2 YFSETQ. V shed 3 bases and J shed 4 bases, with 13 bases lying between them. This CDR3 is CASSSTAGAETQYF. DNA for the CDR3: TGCGCCAGCAGCTCCACGGCGGGTGCAGAGACCCAGTACTTC.

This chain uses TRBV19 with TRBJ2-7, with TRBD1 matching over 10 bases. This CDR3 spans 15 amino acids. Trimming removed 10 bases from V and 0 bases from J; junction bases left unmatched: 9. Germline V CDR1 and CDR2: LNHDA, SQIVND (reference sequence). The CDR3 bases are TGTGCCACCACTTCCCGACAGGGGGCCTCCTACGAGCAGTACTTC. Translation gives CATTSRQGASYEQYF.

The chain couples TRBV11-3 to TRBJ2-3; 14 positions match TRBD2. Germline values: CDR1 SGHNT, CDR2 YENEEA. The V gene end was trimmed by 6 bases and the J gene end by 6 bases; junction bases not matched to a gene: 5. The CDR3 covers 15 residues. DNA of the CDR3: TGTGCCAGCAGTTTGGGACTAGCGGGAGCCGATACGCAGTATTTT. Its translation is CASSLGLAGADTQYF.

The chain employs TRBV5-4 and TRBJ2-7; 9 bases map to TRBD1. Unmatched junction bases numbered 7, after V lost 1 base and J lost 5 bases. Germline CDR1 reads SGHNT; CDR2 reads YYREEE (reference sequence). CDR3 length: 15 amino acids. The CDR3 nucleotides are TGTGCCAGCAGCTTGCCGGGACAGGGTTTCCACGAGCAGTACTTC. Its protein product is CASSLPGQGFHEQYF. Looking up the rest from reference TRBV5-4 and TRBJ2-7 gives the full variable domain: ETGVTQSPTHLIKTRGQQVTLRCSSQSGHNTVSWYQQALGQGPQFIFQYYREEENGRGNFPPRFSGLQFPNYSSELNVNALELDDSALYLCASSLPGQGFHEQYFGPGTRLTVT.

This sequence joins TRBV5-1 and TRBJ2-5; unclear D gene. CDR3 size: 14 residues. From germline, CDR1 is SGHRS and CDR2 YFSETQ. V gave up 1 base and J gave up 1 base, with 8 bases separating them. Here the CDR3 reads CASSLQASQETQYF. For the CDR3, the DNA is TGCGCCAGCAGCTTGCAGGCCTCCCAAGAGACCCAGTACTTC.

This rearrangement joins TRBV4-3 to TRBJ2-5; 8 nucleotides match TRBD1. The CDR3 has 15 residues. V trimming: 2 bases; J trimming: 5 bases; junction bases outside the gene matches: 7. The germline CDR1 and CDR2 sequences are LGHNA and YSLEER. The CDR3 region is CASSQLGQGAETQYF. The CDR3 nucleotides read TGCGCCAGCAGCCAATTAGGACAGGGTGCCGAGACCCAGTACTTC.

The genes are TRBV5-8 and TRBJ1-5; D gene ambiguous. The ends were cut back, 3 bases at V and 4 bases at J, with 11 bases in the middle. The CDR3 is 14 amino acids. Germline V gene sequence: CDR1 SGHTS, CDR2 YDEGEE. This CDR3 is CASSSHLGNQPQHF. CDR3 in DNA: TGTGCCAGCAGCTCCCACTTAGGAAATCAGCCCCAGCATTTT.

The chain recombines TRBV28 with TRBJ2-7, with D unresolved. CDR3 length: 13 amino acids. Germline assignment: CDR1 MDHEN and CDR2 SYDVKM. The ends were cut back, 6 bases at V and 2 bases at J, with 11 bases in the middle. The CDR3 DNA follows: TGTGCCAGCAGACCGAACAGCCCCTACGAGCAGTACTTC. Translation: CASRPNSPYEQYF.